This T cell receptor (beta chain) was retrieved from a study of blood T cell repertoires in COVID-19. This CDR3 region has 13 residues. Trimming removed 6 bases from V and 4 bases from J, with 12 bases in between. Here immunoSEQ multiplex PCR was the method, and the copy in TCRdb shows in-frame clones only, minus some. The sample contains about 130,000 clones, about 90% of which appear only once. The material sequenced was peripheral blood. This clonotype originated in a man aged 45-60 years with COVID-19, enrolled during active disease. The chain uses TRBV12-3 or TRBV12-4 and TRBJ1-1; D remains unclear. The CDR3 nucleotides are TGTGCCAGCAGCAGCAGGCCTGGCACTGAAGCTTTCTTT. Translation gives CASSSRPGTEAFF.